What follows are 32 T cell receptor beta chains derived from one specimen sequenced in a study of blood T cells in healthy people across ages. A J-beta primer mix and a sample-barcoded 5' primer were used in a second PCR of roughly 7 to 12 cycles. TCRdb re-called the 5' RACE reads through MiXCR, storing one row per CDR3 protein. The sample has some 640,000 distinct CDR3 sequences, approximately 49% seen once. Sequencing input: blood. Source of these receptors: a woman in her sixties or seventies in good health.

This clonotype came up a few times. This chain links TRBV7-2 with TRBJ2-5, with a possible D match to TRBD2 (6 bases). Germline CDR1 SGHTA, CDR2 FQGNSA. The CDR3 loop spans 16 amino acids. Deletions cut 1 base from V and 5 bases from J, with 17 bases between. DNA for the CDR3: TGTGCCAGCAGCTTAGTACGGGGGAGTTCCCAGGAGACCCAGTACTTC. Protein product: CASSLVRGSSQETQYF.

This clonotype appeared a few times. The J gene is TRBJ2-1, the V gene TRBV7-9, with TRBD2 matching over 7 bases. TRBJ2-7 explains the end of the DNA better; the J call may be wrong. The CDR3 contains 14 residues. Per germline, CDR1 SEHNR and CDR2 FQNEAQ (reference sequence). The chain's CDR3 is CASSLSSGYNEQYF. The CDR3 DNA follows: TGTGCCAGCAGCTTATCTAGCGGCTACAATGAGCAGTACTTC.

This clonotype was detected a few times. The chain is built from TRBV12-3 or TRBV12-4 and TRBJ1-6; D might be TRBD1 (6 bases). This CDR3 is built from 14 residues. Trimming shortened V by 7 bases and J by 5 bases, and 12 bases separated the two germline ends. CDR3: CASTPGTHNSPLHF. CDR3 bases: TGTGCCAGCACCCCCGGGACACATAATTCACCCCTCCACTTT.

V is TRBV7-6 and J is TRBJ2-1, with D possibly being TRBD1 (5 bases). The CDR3 has 16 amino acids. CDR1 and CDR2 (germline): SGHVS, FNYEAQ. The germline V and J ends were trimmed by 1 base and 4 bases, with 14 bases remaining between them. CDR3 protein: CASSLGYRPEYNEQFF. The CDR3 DNA reads as TGTGCCAGCAGCTTAGGATACAGGCCAGAGTACAATGAGCAGTTCTTC.

In its sample, this clonotype was seen a few times. The chain combines TRBV20-1 with TRBJ2-1, with 12 bases that match TRBD2. V lost 5 bases, J lost 6 bases, and 5 bases stayed unmatched. The CDR3 has 14 residues. Germline V CDR1 and CDR2: DFQATT, SNEGSKA (reference sequence). CDR3 protein: CSAYTSGRSNEQFF. The DNA for the CDR3 is TGCAGTGCTTACACTAGCGGGAGGTCCAATGAGCAGTTCTTC.

The J gene is TRBJ1-5, the V gene TRBV6-2 or TRBV6-3; 7 bases line up with TRBD1. The V segment lost 5 bases and the J segment 4 bases; nucleotides outside the gene matches: 8. Looked up from germline, CDR1 is MNHEY and CDR2 is SVGEGT. CDR3 size: 15 residues. The CDR3 DNA follows: TGTGCCAGCAGTACAGGGGCCCTGGGGAATCAGCCCCAGCATTTT. Translated: CASSTGALGNQPQHF.

Concerning this clonotype itself: At one of its ends the junction is not consistent with the germline gene, which may arise from a read error. V gene TRBV7-2 combines with J gene TRBJ1-3; D gene uncertain. CDR3 length: 15 residues. Looked up from germline, CDR1 is SGHTA and CDR2 is FQGNSA. The CDR3 DNA is TGTGCCAGCAGCTTATTGCGGGGTACTGGAAACATCATATATTTT. This encodes CASSLLRGTGNIIYF.

A single count supports this clonotype. The chain joins TRBV20-1 to TRBJ2-7; D is tentatively TRBD1 or TRBD2 (7 bases each). Germline V CDR1 and CDR2: DFQATT, SNEGSKA (reference sequence). This CDR3 is 13 amino acids long. The V and J ends lost 6 bases and 3 bases respectively, with 15 bases between them. The CDR3: CSAKGGGLYEQYF. CDR3 bases: TGCAGTGCGAAGGGAGGGGGCCTCTACGAGCAGTACTTC.

Regarding this clonotype: A much more abundant neighbour one base away suggests this may be a read error. The V gene is TRBV20-1, the J gene TRBJ2-5, with D possibly matching TRBD2 (5 bases). The CDR3 extends over 14 amino acids. Trimming stripped 5 bases from V and 5 bases from J, with 18 bases between. Germline V gene lookup returns CDR1 DFQATT and CDR2 SNEGSKA (reference sequence). The CDR3: CSAVEGSRGETQYF. The CDR3 bases are TGCAGTGCTGTAGAGGGTTCGAGAGGGGAGACCCAGTACTTC.

A remark on this clonotype: At one end the junction does not follow the germline gene, possibly because of a read error. This chain links TRBV7-9 with TRBJ2-3; D might be TRBD2 (6 bases). The CDR3 sequence is 14 residues long. Germline-derived CDR1 and CDR2 are SEHNR and FQNEAQ (reference sequence). Here the CDR3 reads CASSSTRSGDTRYF. The DNA for the CDR3 is TGTGCCAGCAGCTCGACTAGATCAGGAGATACGCGGTATTTT.

The gene calls are TRBV5-1 and TRBJ1-4; D is perhaps TRBD1 (5 bases). V lost 2 bases to trimming and J lost 7 bases, with 15 bases between them. The V gene's germline CDR1 is SGHRS and CDR2 YFSETQ. The CDR3 extends over 15 amino acids. The CDR3 is CASSFQGTVGEKLFF. DNA for the CDR3: TGCGCCAGCAGCTTCCAAGGGACCGTGGGTGAAAAACTGTTTTTT. Complete variable domain (other parts from reference TRBV5-1 and TRBJ1-4): KAGVTQTPRYLIKTRGQQVTLSCSPISGHRSVSWYQQTPGQGLQFLFEYFSETQRNKGNFPGRFSGRQFSNSRSEMNVSTLELGDSALYLCASSFQGTVGEKLFFGSGTQLSVL.

This clonotype was detected many times. This chain connects TRBV6-2 or TRBV6-3 to TRBJ2-1; TRBD2 aligns across 10 bases. Germline CDR1 reads MNHEY; CDR2 reads SVGEGT. Trimming removed 6 bases from V and 8 bases from J; junction bases left unmatched: 10. This CDR3 is 15 amino acids long. DNA for the CDR3: TGTGCCAGCAGCTCCGCTAGCGGGAGTCTTGATGAGCAGTTCTTC. Translating gives CASSSASGSLDEQFF.

CDR3 in amino acids: CASSLAGGGAFSEQYF. Written as DNA, the CDR3 is TGTGCCAGCAGCTTAGCGGGGGGCGGAGCCTTCTCCGAGCAGTACTTC. This chain links TRBV7-2 with TRBJ2-1; either TRBD1 or TRBD2 may fit D (6 bases each). The assigned J gene may be wrong: the sequence end matches TRBJ2-7 better. CDR3 length: 16 residues. Germline loops: CDR1 SGHTA, CDR2 FQGNSA.

This clonotype was found many times. The chain employs TRBV20-1 and TRBJ1-3; 10 bases fit TRBD1. This CDR3 region has 16 residues. CDR1 is DFQATT and CDR2 is SNEGSKA in the germline V gene (reference sequence). The CDR3 loop reads CSATGQGSLSGNTIYF. The CDR3 bases are TGCAGCGCCACGGGACAGGGGTCCCTCTCTGGAAACACCATATATTTT.

V usage is TRBV20-1 and J usage is TRBJ2-5; D unclear. The CDR3 has 14 amino acids. V lost 5 bases and J 11 bases, leaving 24 bases between the germline ends. CDR1 DFQATT and CDR2 SNEGSKA come from the germline V gene (reference sequence). CDR3 region: CSAGRQIYSNEQYF. In DNA form, the CDR3 reads TGCAGTGCTGGGCGACAAATCTACTCCAATGAGCAGTACTTC.

The V and J genes are TRBV6-2 or TRBV6-3 and TRBJ2-3; the match to TRBD1 covers 9 bases. V lost 7 bases, J lost 3 bases, and 5 bases stayed unmatched. Germline-derived CDR1 and CDR2 are MNHEY and SVGEGT. This CDR3 has 14 amino acids. The CDR3 protein is CASTTGGMTDTQYF. The CDR3 coding sequence is TGTGCCAGCACGACAGGGGGTATGACAGATACGCAGTATTTT.

The V and J genes are TRBV19 and TRBJ2-3; 9 nucleotides align to TRBD1. J gave up 2 bases and V 4 bases, and 10 bases lay outside the gene matches. From germline, CDR1 is LNHDA and CDR2 SQIVND (reference sequence). The CDR3 runs to 17 residues. For the CDR3, the DNA is TGTGCCAGTAGTACAACCGACAGGGGGTTGAACACAGATACGCAGTATTTT. Encoded protein: CASSTTDRGLNTDTQYF.

The genes are TRBV6-5 and TRBJ2-3; 8 positions match TRBD1. CDR3 size: 15 residues. CDR1 and CDR2 (germline): MNHEY, SVGAGI. The V and J ends lost 6 bases and 1 base, in that order; junction bases with no gene match: 6. The CDR3 DNA is TGTGCCAGCAGATCCGTCAGGGGGCGCACAGATACGCAGTATTTT. It translates to CASRSVRGRTDTQYF.

About this clonotype: A much larger clone differs by one base, so this may be a read error. The chain uses TRBV28 and TRBJ2-7, with 9 bases fitting TRBD2. The tail of the sequence fits TRBJ2-5 better, so the J call may be wrong. The CDR3 runs 15 residues. Germline loops: CDR1 MDHEN, CDR2 SYDVKM. The CDR3 protein is CASSLTLAGRGTQYF. DNA of the CDR3: TGTGCCAGCAGTTTAACTCTAGCGGGAAGGGGGACCCAGTACTTC.

This sequence joins TRBV29-1 and TRBJ2-1; 11 positions agree with TRBD2. The CDR3 totals 15 residues. Germline lookup yields CDR1 SQVTM and CDR2 ANQGSEA. V lost 4 bases, J lost 13 bases, and 15 bases stayed unmatched. The chain's CDR3 is CSVAPYEKLAGVQFF. The CDR3 nucleotides read TGCAGCGTTGCACCCTATGAAAAACTAGCGGGAGTTCAGTTCTTC.

This clonotype was seen only a few times. This chain joins TRBV10-3 and TRBJ2-1; no firm D call. Germline assignment: CDR1 ENHRY and CDR2 SYGVKD. The CDR3 spans 16 residues. Between the trimmed V and J ends, which lost 10 bases and 12 bases, there was a span of 31 bases. The CDR3 spells CATEQMGYKNNGRQFF. The CDR3 coding sequence is TGTGCCACAGAACAAATGGGCTATAAAAACAATGGTCGGCAGTTCTTC.

This clonotype came up many times. This may arise from a read error, as a much more abundant clone is one base away. This chain links TRBV7-6 with TRBJ2-3; 8 positions match TRBD2. Germline V lookup: CDR1 SGHVS, CDR2 FNYEAQ. After removal of 5 bases from V and 7 bases from J, the junction contained 11 bases not matched to a gene. The CDR3 sequence is 15 residues long. CDR3 sequence (DNA): TGTGCCAGCAGCACGGACGATAGCGGGACAAATACGCAGTATTTT. Protein: CASSTDDSGTNTQYF.

The chain is built from TRBV24-1 and TRBJ2-1; 13 bases map to TRBD2. Germline V CDR1 and CDR2: KGHDR, SFDVKD. V shed 1 base, J shed 7 bases, and the junction held 6 bases outside the gene matches. The length of the CDR3 is 17 residues. CDR3 bases: TGTGCCACCAGTGATTTCAGGACTAGCGGGAGAGCAAATGAGCAGTTCTTC. Amino acid sequence: CATSDFRTSGRANEQFF.

This clonotype has only one observation. The genes are TRBV11-2 and TRBJ2-7; 11 bases agree with TRBD2. The CDR3 length is 15 residues. The ends lost 0 bases at V and 3 bases at J; junction bases unmatched: 1. Germline-derived CDR1 and CDR2 are SGHAT and FQNNGV. This CDR3 reads CASSLELAGDYEQYF. In DNA, the CDR3 is TGTGCCAGCAGCTTAGAACTAGCGGGAGACTACGAGCAGTACTTC.

This clonotype showed up just a few times. This chain links TRBV5-1 with TRBJ2-1; a possible D gene is TRBD2 (5 bases). The CDR3 consists of 15 residues. The V gene lost 0 bases and the J gene lost 5 bases, with 12 bases spanning the gap. Germline V lookup: CDR1 SGHRS, CDR2 YFSETQ. CDR3 sequence reads: CASSLGEFTNNEQFF. In DNA, the CDR3 is TGCGCCAGCAGCTTGGGGGAGTTCACAAACAATGAGCAGTTCTTC.

The chain combines TRBV2 with TRBJ2-7, with D unresolved. Germline V gene lookup returns CDR1 SNHLY and CDR2 FYNNEI. With 7 bases removed from V and 2 bases from J, the gap between germline ends came to 9 bases. The CDR3 totals 12 residues. The DNA for the CDR3 is TGTGCCAGCAAAGAGGAAACCTACGAGCAGTACTTC. Its translation is CASKEETYEQYF.

The chain links TRBV9 to TRBJ2-7; a weak D match, TRBD2 (6 bases). The DNA end lines up better with TRBJ2-5; the J call may be wrong. The CDR3 length is 14 residues. Germline lookup yields CDR1 SGDLS and CDR2 YYNGEE. Here the CDR3 DNA reads TGTGCCAGCAGCCCAGCAGCAGGGAGGGAGACCCAGTACTTC. Translating it yields CASSPAAGRETQYF.

V and J are TRBV7-2 and TRBJ2-7, with TRBD1 as a possible D gene (5 bases). CDR1 SGHTA and CDR2 FQGNSA come from the germline V gene. Trimming stripped 1 base from V and 1 base from J, with 11 bases between. The CDR3 loop spans 15 amino acids. CDR3: CASSLEKGKSYEQYF. Here the CDR3 DNA reads TGTGCCAGCAGCTTAGAAAAGGGGAAATCCTACGAGCAGTACTTC.

This chain connects TRBV20-1 to TRBJ1-1; possible D gene TRBD1, 6 bases. V lost 5 bases to trimming and J lost 0 bases, with 10 bases between them. From germline, CDR1 is DFQATT and CDR2 SNEGSKA (reference sequence). There are 13 residues in the CDR3. CDR3 region: CSAFRTVNTEAFF. CDR3 sequence (DNA): TGCAGTGCTTTCCGGACAGTGAACACTGAAGCTTTCTTT.

V and J are TRBV2 and TRBJ2-3, with D perhaps matching TRBD2 (5 bases). The germline V gene has CDR1 SNHLY and CDR2 FYNNEI. CDR3 size: 12 residues. The CDR3 protein is CAGGQGTDTQYF. The CDR3, as DNA: TGTGCTGGCGGGCAGGGCACAGATACGCAGTATTTT.

The rearrangement uses TRBV12-3 or TRBV12-4 and TRBJ1-3, with 10 bases matching TRBD1. Germline trimming cut 3 bases from V and 9 bases from J; bases unmatched to any gene: 5. CDR3 length: 14 residues. The CDR3 is CASSLGQGTGTIYF. CDR3 bases: TGTGCCAGCAGTTTGGGACAGGGGACCGGCACCATATATTTT.

V usage is TRBV5-1 and J usage is TRBJ1-1; 9 nucleotides match TRBD1. The germline CDR1 and CDR2 sequences are SGHRS and YFSETQ. The ends lost 3 bases at V and 4 bases at J; junction bases unmatched: 10. The CDR3 has 16 amino acids. CDR3 in DNA: TGCGCCAGCAGCTCAAAAGGACAGGGGATGGGCACTGAAGCTTTCTTT. It yields the protein CASSSKGQGMGTEAFF.